Below are 9 T cell receptor beta chains sequenced from a single sample in a study of T cells after yellow fever vaccination. TCRdb ran MiXCR on the 5' RACE reads and lists one entry per CDR3 protein. The data show nearly 550,000 distinct CDR3 sequences, with about a fifth seen just once and roughly an eighth held by the top ten. Sequencing was performed on PBMCs, taken 15 days after the yellow fever booster vaccination. The receptors originated from a man aged 25-45 years who received the YFV17D yellow fever vaccine.

In this sample, this clonotype turned up a few times. The chain employs TRBV20-1 and TRBJ2-7, with 9 positions matching TRBD2. The CDR3 totals 14 residues. With 3 bases clipped from V and 4 bases from J, the junction kept 7 bases outside the gene matches. Germline lookup yields CDR1 DFQATT and CDR2 SNEGSKA (reference sequence). For the CDR3, the DNA is TGCAGTGCTAGCCCGGGCGGGAGGGGGTACGAGCAGTACTTC. Protein product: CSASPGGRGYEQYF.

The chain is built from TRBV6-5 and TRBJ2-1; 12 bases are shared with TRBD2. With V trimmed by 1 base and J by 14 bases, 12 bases remained unmatched. The CDR3 has 16 amino acids. CDR1 is MNHEY and CDR2 is SVGAGI in the germline V gene. CDR3 region: CASSYWTSGTHRAEFF. CDR3 coding DNA: TGTGCCAGCAGTTACTGGACTAGCGGGACTCATCGTGCAGAGTTCTTC.

There are a few counts of this clonotype. The chain has TRBV29-1 and TRBJ2-2; 7 bases are shared with TRBD2. The CDR3 is made up of 14 amino acids. Per the germline V gene, CDR1 is SQVTM and CDR2 is ANQGSEA. The ends lost 7 bases at V and 3 bases at J; junction bases unmatched: 8. The CDR3 reads CSARDYKYTGELFF. CDR3 nucleotide sequence: TGCAGCGCCCGGGACTACAAATACACCGGGGAGCTGTTTTTT.

This clonotype occurred once. The chain employs TRBV18 and TRBJ1-4; D ambiguous. The CDR3 consists of 15 residues. Germline CDR1 KGHSH, CDR2 LQKENI. V shed 4 bases and J shed 0 bases, with 9 bases lying between them. The CDR3 DNA sequence: TGTGCCAGCTCACGCTTCTCTGCAACTAATGAAAAACTGTTTTTT. This sequence encodes CASSRFSATNEKLFF.

This clonotype showed up just a few times. The gene calls are TRBV7-3 and TRBJ2-5; D is uncertain. CDR1 and CDR2 (germline): SGHTA, FQGTGA. The CDR3 runs to 15 residues. V was pared by 2 bases and J by 4 bases, with 14 bases between. The CDR3 DNA reads TGTGCCAGCAGCTTATTCGGTGAAGTTGGAGAGACCCAGTACTTC. Translating it yields CASSLFGEVGETQYF. Together with reference TRBV7-3 and TRBJ2-5, the CDR3 gives the full variable domain: GAGVSQTPSNKVTEKGKYVELRCDPISGHTALYWYRQSLGQGPEFLIYFQGTGAADDSGLPNDRFFAVRPEGSVSTLKIQRTERGDSAVYLCASSLFGEVGETQYFGPGTRLLVL.

This chain links TRBV5-4 with TRBJ1-1; tentative D call: TRBD1 (6 bases). V lost 3 bases and J lost 3, with 12 bases in between. CDR3 length: 14 residues. CDR1 SGHNT and CDR2 YYREEE come from the germline V gene (reference sequence). CDR3 loop: CASSSGTLYTEAFF. CDR3 DNA sequence: TGTGCCAGCAGCTCGGGGACACTTTACACTGAAGCTTTCTTT.

The chain uses TRBV6-1 and TRBJ1-1; 7 nucleotides align to TRBD1. The CDR3 runs 14 residues. The germline V gene has CDR1 MNHNS and CDR2 SASEGT. The V gene end was trimmed by 6 bases and the J gene end by 5 bases; junction bases not matched to a gene: 9. The CDR3 is CASSQQGGATEAFF. The CDR3 nucleotides are TGTGCCAGCAGCCAACAAGGGGGCGCGACTGAAGCTTTCTTT.

This clonotype was counted between two and nine times. The chain links TRBV18 to TRBJ2-1; D gene unclear. V was cut by 4 bases and J by 5 bases, with 9 bases left in between. The CDR3 sequence is 13 residues long. CDR1 and CDR2 from the germline V gene are KGHSH and LQKENI. Written as DNA, the CDR3 is TGTGCCAGCTCACTGAGTACAGACAATGAGCAGTTCTTC. Its translation: CASSLSTDNEQFF.

This chain links TRBV7-9 with TRBJ2-2, with D tentatively TRBD2 (5 bases). This CDR3 is 16 amino acids long. Trimming removed 3 bases from V and 4 bases from J, with 15 bases in between. CDR1 and CDR2 (germline): SEHNR, FQNEAQ (reference sequence). The CDR3 DNA is TGTGCCAGCAGCTTTGAGGCTAGCAGATTCACCGGGGAGCTGTTTTTT. It codes for CASSFEASRFTGELFF.